Listed here are 30 T cell receptor beta chains from one sample, sequenced in a study of blood T cell repertoires in COVID-19. TCRdb's copy holds only in-frame clones and misses some; the assay was immunoSEQ multiplex PCR. The sample records some 30,000 clones, nearly 90% being singletons. Material for sequencing was peripheral blood. Receptors originate from a man older than 75 with acute or convalescent COVID-19.

The V and J genes are TRBV28 and TRBJ2-5; 8 bases line up with TRBD1. The junction had 10 bases not matched to a gene; V was cut back by 8 bases and J by 5 bases. Germline V CDR1 and CDR2: MDHEN, SYDVKM. This CDR3 region has 14 residues. The CDR3 region has the DNA TGTGCCAGCGGAAACCAGGGGGCTTGGGAGACCCAGTACTTC. Protein: CASGNQGAWETQYF.

The chain links TRBV2 to TRBJ1-1, with D possibly matching TRBD1 (6 bases). The CDR3 contains 13 residues. V dropped 10 bases and J dropped 0 bases, with 12 bases sitting between them. CDR1 is SNHLY and CDR2 is FYNNEI in the germline V gene. In DNA, the CDR3 is TGTGCCACCAAACAGGGTTTGAACACTGAAGCTTTCTTT. It translates to CATKQGLNTEAFF.

This clone was picked up one time. The chain combines TRBV19 with TRBJ2-1; TRBD2 is a possible D gene (5 bases). Trimming removed 5 bases at V and 12 bases at J, with 14 bases between. The CDR3 covers 12 residues. Germline V gives CDR1 LNHDA, CDR2 SQIVND (reference sequence). The CDR3 sequence is CASSVGLAGQFF. The CDR3 DNA reads as TGTGCCAGTAGTGTAGGACTCGCGGGGCAGTTCTTC.

This chain links TRBV6-5 with TRBJ2-1, with TRBD2 matching over 11 bases. Germline V gene data show CDR1 as MNHEY and CDR2 as SVGAGI. The V and J ends lost 10 bases and 5 bases, in that order; junction bases with no gene match: 4. The CDR3 spans 13 residues. The CDR3 region is CATSTSGNNEQFF. The CDR3 region has the DNA TGTGCCACCTCGACTAGCGGGAACAATGAGCAGTTCTTC.

V usage is TRBV15 and J usage is TRBJ1-2; no firm D call. CDR1 LNHNV and CDR2 YYDKDF come from the germline V gene (reference sequence). The CDR3 loop spans 14 amino acids. The V end lost 0 bases, the J end lost 8 bases, and 13 bases lay between the germline ends. The CDR3 coding sequence is TGTGCCACCAGCAGAGATCCTGACTCCACCGGCTACACCTTC. This gives the protein CATSRDPDSTGYTF. Drawing the rest from reference TRBV15 and TRBJ1-2, the complete variable domain is DAMVIQNPRYQVTQFGKPVTLSCSQTLNHNVMYWYQQKSSQAPKLLFHYYDKDFNNEADTPDNFQSRRPNTSFCFLDIRSPGLGDTAMYLCATSRDPDSTGYTFGSGTRLTVV.

There are a few counts of this clone. V and J are TRBV5-1 and TRBJ1-1, with no clear D. The CDR3 has 15 residues. Germline CDR1 and CDR2: SGHRS and YFSETQ. V was trimmed by 4 bases and J by 1 base, leaving 14 bases between them. CDR3 region: CASSHDADKNTEAFF. In nucleotides, the CDR3 is TGCGCCAGCAGCCACGACGCTGACAAGAACACTGAAGCTTTCTTT.

V and J are TRBV7-9 and TRBJ2-1; D is unresolved. There are 13 residues in the CDR3. V shed 1 base and J shed 3 bases, with 4 bases lying between them. CDR1 and CDR2 (germline): SEHNR, FQNEAQ (reference sequence). The CDR3 reads CASSLDSYNEQFF. As DNA, the CDR3 is TGTGCCAGCAGCTTAGACAGCTACAATGAGCAGTTCTTC.

The chain joins TRBV19 to TRBJ2-1, with D possibly being TRBD1 (5 bases). V lost 11 bases, J lost 0 bases, and 14 bases lay in between. Germline values: CDR1 LNHDA, CDR2 SQIVND (reference sequence). The CDR3 has 14 amino acids. For the CDR3, the DNA is TGTGCCTCAGAGGAAAGGGGCTCCTACAATGAGCAGTTCTTC. It is translated as CASEERGSYNEQFF.

This rearrangement joins TRBV5-6 to TRBJ1-3; a possible D gene is TRBD1 (6 bases). CDR1 and CDR2 from the germline V gene are SGHDT and YYEEEE. V was pared by 2 bases and J by 3 bases, with 9 bases between. This CDR3 comprises 14 residues. The CDR3 nucleotides are TGTGCCAGCAGCTTCTACAGGGTTGGAAACACCATATATTTT. It yields the protein CASSFYRVGNTIYF.

In its sample, this clone was seen a few times. The rearrangement uses TRBV10-1 and TRBJ2-3; D is unresolved. Trimming pared 4 bases from V and 5 bases from J, leaving 7 bases between. Per the germline V gene, CDR1 is WNHNN and CDR2 is SYGVQD (reference sequence). The CDR3 is made up of 12 amino acids. CDR3 region: CASSGRGDTQYF. The CDR3 DNA is TGCGCCAGCAGTGGCCGAGGAGATACGCAGTATTTT.

This clone was observed a single time. The chain recombines TRBV7-8 with TRBJ1-2; TRBD1 matches at 7 bases. The CDR3 has 15 residues. Germline V gives CDR1 SGHVS, CDR2 FQNEAQ. Trimming at V came to 7 bases and at J to 5 bases, leaving 13 bases not matched to a gene. Here the CDR3 reads CASTPQGQTTYGYTF. The CDR3 nucleotides read TGTGCCAGCACCCCTCAGGGACAGACAACATATGGCTACACCTTC. Full variable domain (outside the CDR3, taken from reference TRBV7-8 and TRBJ1-2): GAGVSQSPRYKVAKRGQDVALRCDPISGHVSLFWYQQALGQGPEFLTYFQNEAQLDKSGLPSDRFFAERPEGSVSTLKIQRTQQEDSAVYLCASTPQGQTTYGYTFGSGTRLTVV.

The chain uses TRBV6-5 and TRBJ1-1, with D perhaps TRBD1 (6 bases). Trimming cost V 7 bases and J 1 base, with 16 bases left between them. The CDR3 covers 15 residues. Germline CDR1 MNHEY, CDR2 SVGAGI. The CDR3 here is CASTPGGARNTEAFF. CDR3 DNA sequence: TGTGCCAGCACCCCCGGGGGGGCGAGGAACACTGAAGCTTTCTTT.

The chain couples TRBV24-1 to TRBJ2-3, with 12 bases lining up with TRBD2. Germline loops: CDR1 KGHDR, CDR2 SFDVKD. Unmatched junction bases numbered 4, after V lost 4 bases and J lost 3 bases. This CDR3 comprises 16 residues. The CDR3 DNA reads as TGTGCCACCAGTGACAGACTAGCGGGAGATACAGATACGCAGTATTTT. It specifies CATSDRLAGDTDTQYF.

This rearrangement joins TRBV29-1 to TRBJ2-7; D gene unclear. CDR3 length equals 11 residues. Trimming stripped 4 bases from V and 2 bases from J, with 6 bases between. Germline CDR1 and CDR2: SQVTM and ANQGSEA. The CDR3: CSVGQAYEQYF. CDR3 DNA: TGCAGCGTTGGACAAGCCTACGAGCAGTACTTC.

V gene TRBV29-1 combines with J gene TRBJ1-2, with unresolved D. This CDR3 contains 15 residues. CDR1 and CDR2 (germline): SQVTM, ANQGSEA. Trimming stripped 5 bases from V and 4 bases from J, with 20 bases between. CDR3 region: CSVPIGGPVGYGYTF. The CDR3 DNA reads TGCAGCGTTCCAATAGGTGGGCCGGTCGGCTATGGCTACACCTTC.

This clone was counted only a few times. V usage is TRBV10-3 and J usage is TRBJ2-1; D is perhaps TRBD1 (8 bases). This CDR3 has 15 residues. CDR1 and CDR2 (germline): ENHRY, SYGVKD. The V end lost 0 bases, the J end lost 7 bases, and 13 bases lay between the germline ends. For the CDR3, the DNA is TGTGCCATCAGTGAGTCGAGCGGGACAGGAAATGAGCAGTTCTTC. This translates into CAISESSGTGNEQFF.

The chain has TRBV30 and TRBJ2-2; TRBD2 matches at 12 bases. The CDR3 sequence is 14 residues long. Germline CDR1 and CDR2: GTSNPN and SVGIG (reference sequence). The J segment lost 6 bases and the V segment lost 4 bases, leaving 3 bases of the junction unmatched. CDR3 region: CAWNPSGRAGELFF. The CDR3 DNA reads as TGTGCCTGGAATCCTAGCGGGAGGGCCGGGGAGCTGTTTTTT.

The genes are TRBV5-1 and TRBJ2-1; D may be TRBD2 (6 bases). Germline loops: CDR1 SGHRS, CDR2 YFSETQ. Trimming shortened V by 0 bases and J by 5 bases, and 12 bases separated the two germline ends. This CDR3 is built from 15 residues. The CDR3 here is CASSLGAGSHNEQFF. CDR3 bases: TGCGCCAGCAGCTTGGGGGCCGGGAGTCACAATGAGCAGTTCTTC. The variable domain in full, with the rest retrieved from reference TRBV5-1 and TRBJ2-1, is KAGVTQTPRYLIKTRGQQVTLSCSPISGHRSVSWYQQTPGQGLQFLFEYFSETQRNKGNFPGRFSGRQFSNSRSEMNVSTLELGDSALYLCASSLGAGSHNEQFFGPGTRLTVL.

The chain combines TRBV12-3 or TRBV12-4 with TRBJ1-3; no reliable D call. There are 13 residues in the CDR3. V was trimmed by 1 base and J by 5 bases, leaving 6 bases between them. This CDR3 reads CASSLGRRNTIYF. The CDR3 DNA reads TGTGCCAGCAGTTTAGGGCGGCGAAACACCATATATTTT.

The J gene is TRBJ2-2, the V gene TRBV4-2, with D maybe TRBD1 (5 bases). Trimming took off 1 base at V and 0 bases at J, with 9 bases between the two ends. CDR1 and CDR2 (germline): LGHNA, YNFKEQ. The CDR3 is 16 residues long. CDR3 nucleotides: TGTGCCAGCAGCCAAGTATCAGGGTCGAACACCGGGGAGCTGTTTTTT. This sequence encodes CASSQVSGSNTGELFF.

The CDR3 bases are TGTGCCAGCAGCTCAGGGAATTGGGGCTACACCTTC. Translation gives CASSSGNWGYTF. The rearrangement joins TRBV11-2 to TRBJ1-2; a weak D match, TRBD1 (5 bases). V lost 4 bases and J 8 bases, leaving 11 bases between the germline ends. This CDR3 comprises 12 residues. CDR1 is SGHAT, CDR2 FQNNGV, per germline.

The CDR3 reads CASSNGGGRLFF. CDR3 DNA sequence: TGTGCCAGTAGTAATGGGGGGGGCCGACTGTTTTTT. The chain uses TRBV19 and TRBJ2-2; D possibly corresponds to TRBD2 (7 bases). The ends were cut back, 4 bases at V and 14 bases at J, with 14 bases in the middle. CDR3 length: 12 amino acids. Germline V gene data show CDR1 as LNHDA and CDR2 as SQIVND (reference sequence). Using reference TRBV19 and TRBJ2-2 for the parts outside the CDR3, the full variable domain is DGGITQSPKYLFRKEGQNVTLSCEQNLNHDAMYWYRQDPGQGLRLIYYSQIVNDFQKGDIAEGYSVSREKKESFPLTVTSAQKNPTAFYLCASSNGGGRLFFGEGSRLTVL.

The rearrangement links TRBV11-3 to TRBJ2-1, with TRBD2 matching over 10 bases. The CDR3 has 17 amino acids. CDR1 is SGHNT, CDR2 YENEEA, per germline. V was clipped by 1 base and J by 6 bases; unmatched bases: 9. CDR3 sequence reads: CASSLAASGSGGNEQFF. CDR3 in DNA: TGTGCCAGCAGCTTAGCCGCTAGCGGGAGCGGGGGCAATGAGCAGTTCTTC.

The rearrangement joins TRBV5-1 to TRBJ2-1, with 9 positions matching TRBD2. CDR3 length: 14 amino acids. The V gene end was trimmed by 1 base and the J gene end by 9 bases; junction bases not matched to a gene: 5. Looked up from germline, CDR1 is SGHRS and CDR2 is YFSETQ. The CDR3 region has the DNA TGCGCCAGCAGCTTGAGGCTAGCGGGAAGTGAGCAGTTCTTC. Translated, it gives CASSLRLAGSEQFF.

V and J are TRBV7-9 and TRBJ1-1; 9 nucleotides agree with TRBD1. This CDR3 is 17 amino acids long. Germline V lookup: CDR1 SEHNR, CDR2 FQNEAQ (reference sequence). V gave up 3 bases and J gave up 6 bases; unmatched junction bases: 14. DNA of the CDR3: TGTGCCAGCAGCTTGGCCGGGCCCGGGACAGGGAGACCTGAAGCTTTCTTT. As protein: CASSLAGPGTGRPEAFF.

The chain combines TRBV2 with TRBJ1-4, with 10 nucleotides matching TRBD1. CDR3 length: 15 amino acids. Per the germline V gene, CDR1 is SNHLY and CDR2 is FYNNEI. J lost 6 bases, V lost 7 bases, and 8 bases had no gene match. CDR3 loop: CASTWAGTGDEKLFF. In DNA, the CDR3 is TGTGCCAGCACTTGGGCCGGGACAGGGGATGAAAAACTGTTTTTT.

This chain connects TRBV2 to TRBJ1-2; D unresolved. The CDR3 totals 12 residues. Trimming took off 3 bases at V and 4 bases at J, with 6 bases between the two ends. The germline V gene has CDR1 SNHLY and CDR2 FYNNEI. CDR3 sequence (DNA): TGTGCCAGCAGTGATAGCAGCTATGGCTACACCTTC. This sequence encodes CASSDSSYGYTF.

The chain uses TRBV24-1 and TRBJ1-2, with D tentatively TRBD1 (6 bases). There are 16 residues in the CDR3. Germline CDR1 reads KGHDR; CDR2 reads SFDVKD. V lost 3 bases to trimming and J lost 6 bases, with 19 bases between them. CDR3 bases: TGTGCCACCAGTGATGCCGGACAGCCTTGGGCAAATGGCTACACCTTC. Its translation: CATSDAGQPWANGYTF.

The chain combines TRBV2 with TRBJ2-7; 9 bases fit TRBD2. The CDR3 is made up of 13 amino acids. V lost 6 bases, J lost 3 bases, and 3 bases stayed unmatched. Germline V gene data show CDR1 as SNHLY and CDR2 as FYNNEI. CDR3 sequence reads: CASRREGHYEQYF. The DNA of the CDR3 is TGTGCCAGCAGGCGGGAGGGCCACTACGAGCAGTACTTC.

DNA of the CDR3: TGTGCCAGCAGCCAAGATCAACTCGTTCAGGGGCCCTATGGCTACACCTTC. Encoded protein: CASSQDQLVQGPYGYTF. V gene TRBV3-1 (or the pseudogene TRBV3-2) combines with J gene TRBJ1-2; tentative D call: TRBD1 (6 bases). CDR3 size: 17 residues. V gave up 0 bases and J gave up 4 bases, with 18 bases separating them. Germline CDR1 reads LGHDT; CDR2 reads YNNKEL (reference sequence).